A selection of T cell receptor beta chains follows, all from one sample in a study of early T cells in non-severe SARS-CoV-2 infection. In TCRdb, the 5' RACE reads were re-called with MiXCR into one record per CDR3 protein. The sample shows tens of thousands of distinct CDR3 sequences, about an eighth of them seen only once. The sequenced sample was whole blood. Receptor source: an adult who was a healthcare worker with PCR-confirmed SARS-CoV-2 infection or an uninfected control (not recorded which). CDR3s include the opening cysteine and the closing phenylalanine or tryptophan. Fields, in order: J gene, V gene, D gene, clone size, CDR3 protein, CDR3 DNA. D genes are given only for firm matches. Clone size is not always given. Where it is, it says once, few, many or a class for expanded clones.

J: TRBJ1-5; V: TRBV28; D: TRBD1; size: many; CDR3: CASSLRDSYQPQHF; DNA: TGTGCCAGCAGTCTCCGGGACAGTTATCAGCCCCAGCATTTT
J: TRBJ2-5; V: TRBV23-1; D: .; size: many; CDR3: CASSQAPAGGTQYF; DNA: TGCGCCAGCAGTCAGGCTCCCGCCGGGGGGACCCAGTACTTC
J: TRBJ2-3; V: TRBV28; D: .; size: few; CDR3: CASSGPMRDTQYF; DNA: TGTGCCAGCAGTGGCCCGATGCGAGATACGCAGTATTTT
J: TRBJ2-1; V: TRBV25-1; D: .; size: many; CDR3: CASSPRTQDSQFF; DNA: TGTGCCAGCAGTCCCCGCACCCAGGACAGCCAGTTCTTC
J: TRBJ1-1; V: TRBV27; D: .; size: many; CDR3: CASSLGNTEAFF; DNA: TGTGCCAGCAGTTTGGGCAACACTGAAGCTTTCTTT
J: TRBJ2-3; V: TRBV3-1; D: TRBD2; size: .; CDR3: CASSRRTSGSTDTQYF; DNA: TGTGCCAGCAGCCGCCGGACTAGCGGGAGCACAGATACGCAGTATTTT
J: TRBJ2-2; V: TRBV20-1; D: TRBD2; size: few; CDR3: CSAGYGLAETGELFF; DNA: TGCAGTGCTGGCTATGGACTAGCGGAGACCGGGGAGCTGTTTTTT
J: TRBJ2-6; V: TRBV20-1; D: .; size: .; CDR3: CSARDKQGANVLTF; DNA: TGCAGTGCTAGAGATAAACAGGGGGCCAACGTCCTGACTTTC
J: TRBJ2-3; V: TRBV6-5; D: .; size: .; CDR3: CASRPTGRTDTQYF; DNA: TGTGCCAGCAGACCCACAGGGCGCACAGATACGCAGTATTTT
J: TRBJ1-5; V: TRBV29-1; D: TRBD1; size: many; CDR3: CSVLDRAGGQPQHF; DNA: TGCAGCGTGCTAGACAGGGCCGGTGGTCAGCCCCAGCATTTT
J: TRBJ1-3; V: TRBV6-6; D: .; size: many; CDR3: CASSYHQRTSGNTIYF; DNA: TGTGCCAGCAGTTACCATCAAAGGACATCTGGAAACACCATATATTTT
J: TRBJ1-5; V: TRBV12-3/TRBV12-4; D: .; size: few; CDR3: CASSTGGLSQPQHF; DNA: TGTGCCAGCAGTACCGGGGGCCTCAGTCAGCCCCAGCATTTT
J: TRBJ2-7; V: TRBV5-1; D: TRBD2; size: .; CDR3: CASSPTGLAGGFDYEQYF; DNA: TGCGCCAGCAGCCCTACGGGACTAGCGGGAGGATTCGACTACGAGCAGTACTTC
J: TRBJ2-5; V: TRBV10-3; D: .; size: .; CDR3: CAISESALGPETQYF; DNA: TGTGCCATCAGTGAGTCAGCACTAGGTCCGGAGACCCAGTACTTC
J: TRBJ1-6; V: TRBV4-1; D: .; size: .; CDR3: CASSLRQEEKPLHF; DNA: TGCGCCAGCAGCCTTCGACAGGAGGAGAAACCCCTCCACTTT
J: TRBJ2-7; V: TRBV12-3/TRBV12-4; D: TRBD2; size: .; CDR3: CASRGARTSGTGEQYF; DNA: TGTGCCAGCAGGGGAGCACGGACTAGCGGGACTGGCGAGCAGTACTTC
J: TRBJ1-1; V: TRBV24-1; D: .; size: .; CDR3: CATSAGTDSMNTEAFF; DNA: TGTGCCACCAGTGCAGGGACGGACTCAATGAACACTGAAGCTTTCTTT
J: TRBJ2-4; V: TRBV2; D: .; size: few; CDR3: CASSEGLLNGKNIQYF; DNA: TGTGCCAGCAGTGAAGGTCTTTTGAATGGCAAAAACATTCAGTACTTC
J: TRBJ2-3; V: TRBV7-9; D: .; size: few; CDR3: CASSPPSGWDTQYF; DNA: TGTGCCAGCAGCCCCCCTTCGGGTTGGGATACGCAGTATTTT
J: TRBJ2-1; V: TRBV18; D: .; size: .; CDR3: CASSQGLRYYNEQFF; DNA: TGTGCCAGCTCCCAGGGACTTCGTTATTACAATGAGCAGTTCTTC
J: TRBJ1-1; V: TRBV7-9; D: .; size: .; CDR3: CASSLGVLTEAFF; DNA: TGTGCCAGCAGCTTAGGGGTCCTGACTGAAGCTTTCTTT
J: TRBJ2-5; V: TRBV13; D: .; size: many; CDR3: CASSPNPGAQETQYF; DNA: TGTGCCAGCAGCCCCAACCCAGGAGCCCAAGAGACCCAGTACTTC
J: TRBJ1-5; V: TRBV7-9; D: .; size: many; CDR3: CASSLFADQPQHF; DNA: TGTGCCAGCAGCTTATTTGCGGATCAGCCCCAGCATTTT
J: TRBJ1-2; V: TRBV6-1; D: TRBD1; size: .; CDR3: CASNAGGAGSGYTF; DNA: TGTGCCAGCAATGCAGGGGGCGCGGGATCTGGCTACACCTTC
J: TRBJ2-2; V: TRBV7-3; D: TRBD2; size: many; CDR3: CASSLGLGSLAGNTGELFF; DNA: TGTGCCAGCAGCTTAGGACTTGGGAGTCTAGCGGGTAACACCGGGGAGCTGTTTTTT
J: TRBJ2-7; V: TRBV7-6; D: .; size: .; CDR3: CASSPGREPYEQYF; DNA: TGTGCCAGCAGCCCCGGCCGTGAGCCCTACGAGCAGTACTTC
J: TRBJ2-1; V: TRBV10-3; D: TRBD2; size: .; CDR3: CTTGGLAGTGSEQFF; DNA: TGTACCACCGGGGGACTAGCGGGCACCGGCAGTGAGCAGTTCTTC
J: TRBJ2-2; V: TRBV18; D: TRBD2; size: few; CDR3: CASSPGLSGGELFF; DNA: TGTGCCAGCTCACCGGGACTAAGCGGCGGGGAGCTGTTTTTT
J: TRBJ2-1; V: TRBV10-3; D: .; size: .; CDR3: CAISESENEQFF; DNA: TGTGCCATCAGTGAGTCTGAGAATGAGCAGTTCTTC
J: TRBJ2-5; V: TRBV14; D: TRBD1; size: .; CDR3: CASRQQGAETQYF; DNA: TGTGCCAGCAGACAACAGGGGGCTGAGACCCAGTACTTC
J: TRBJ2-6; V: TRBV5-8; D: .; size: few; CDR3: CASSIDSGANVLTF; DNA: TGTGCCAGCAGCATCGACTCTGGGGCCAACGTCCTGACTTTC
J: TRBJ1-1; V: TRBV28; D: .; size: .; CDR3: CASSYRGISTEAFF; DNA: TGTGCCAGCAGTTATCGGGGGATCTCCACTGAAGCTTTCTTT
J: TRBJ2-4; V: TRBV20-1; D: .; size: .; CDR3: CSATRQVGENIQYF; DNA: TGCAGTGCGACGCGGCAGGTGGGAGAAAACATTCAGTACTTC
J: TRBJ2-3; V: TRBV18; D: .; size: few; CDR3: CASSPRGTSTDTQYF; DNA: TGTGCCAGCTCACCAAGGGGCACTAGCACAGATACGCAGTATTTT
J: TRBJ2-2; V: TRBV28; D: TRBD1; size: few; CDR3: CASSSLGRQGPFNGELFF; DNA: TGTGCCAGCAGTTCCCTAGGTCGACAGGGTCCCTTTAACGGGGAGCTGTTTTTT
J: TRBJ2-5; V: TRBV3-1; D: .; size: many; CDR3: CASSPTRTVETQYF; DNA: TGTGCCAGCAGCCCTACGAGGACCGTGGAGACCCAGTACTTC
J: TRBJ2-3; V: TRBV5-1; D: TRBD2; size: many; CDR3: CASTSGISTDTQYF; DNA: TGCGCCAGTACTAGCGGGATTTCCACAGATACGCAGTATTTT
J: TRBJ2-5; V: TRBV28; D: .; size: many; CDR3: CASSLGARRAQYF; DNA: TGTGCCAGCAGTCTAGGGGCCCGTCGAGCCCAGTACTTC
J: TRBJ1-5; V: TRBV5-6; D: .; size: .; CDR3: CASSPWVYQPQHF; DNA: TGTGCCAGCAGCCCCTGGGTTTATCAGCCCCAGCATTTT
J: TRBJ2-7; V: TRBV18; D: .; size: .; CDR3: CASSPGSQYEQYF; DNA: TGCGCCAGCTCCCCCGGATCCCAGTACGAGCAGTACTTC
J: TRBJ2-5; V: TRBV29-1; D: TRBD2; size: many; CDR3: CSTGLGGTETQYF; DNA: TGCAGTACGGGATTGGGAGGGACGGAGACCCAGTACTTC
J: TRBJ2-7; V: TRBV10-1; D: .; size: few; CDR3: CASSESGGLQYF; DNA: TGCGCCAGCAGTGAGTCGGGGGGCCTGCAGTACTTC
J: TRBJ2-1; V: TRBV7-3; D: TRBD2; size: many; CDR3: CASSLSLAGLNEQFF; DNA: TGTGCCAGCAGCTTATCACTAGCGGGACTCAATGAGCAGTTCTTC
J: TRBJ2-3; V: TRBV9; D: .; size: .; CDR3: CASSAGTALLDTQYF; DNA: TGTGCCAGCAGCGCCGGGACTGCACTTCTGGATACGCAGTATTTT
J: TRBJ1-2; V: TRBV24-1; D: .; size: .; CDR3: CATSDPFYGYTF; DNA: TGTGCCACCAGTGATCCCTTCTATGGCTACACCTTC
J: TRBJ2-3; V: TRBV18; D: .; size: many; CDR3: CASSPGSTDTQYF; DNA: TGTGCCAGCTCACCAGGGAGCACAGATACGCAGTATTTT
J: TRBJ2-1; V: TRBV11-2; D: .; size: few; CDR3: CASSLGGGRLEQFF; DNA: TGTGCCAGCAGCTTAGGAGGGGGACGATTAGAGCAGTTCTTC
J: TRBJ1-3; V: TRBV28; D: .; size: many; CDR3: CASSVSGNTIYF; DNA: TGTGCCAGCAGCGTCTCTGGAAACACCATATATTTT
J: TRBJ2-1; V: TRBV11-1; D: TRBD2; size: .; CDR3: CASSRTSGGGEQFF; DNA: TGTGCCAGCAGCCGGACTAGCGGAGGGGGTGAGCAGTTCTTC
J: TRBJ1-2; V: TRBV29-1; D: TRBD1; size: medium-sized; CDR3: CSAWDREGDGYTF; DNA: TGCAGCGCCTGGGACAGGGAAGGCGATGGCTACACCTTC
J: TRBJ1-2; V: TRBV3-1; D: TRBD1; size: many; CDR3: CASSQRDRVSSASYGYTF; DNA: TGTGCCAGCAGCCAAAGAGACAGGGTCAGTTCCGCCTCCTATGGCTACACCTTC
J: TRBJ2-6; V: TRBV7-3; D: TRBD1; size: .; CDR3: CASSPPGGTGANVLTF; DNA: TGTGCCAGCAGCCCTCCAGGGGGTACCGGGGCCAACGTCCTGACTTTC
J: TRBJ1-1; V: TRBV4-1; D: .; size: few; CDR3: CASSQVVKNTEAFF; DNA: TGCGCCAGCAGCCAAGTCGTGAAGAACACTGAAGCTTTCTTT
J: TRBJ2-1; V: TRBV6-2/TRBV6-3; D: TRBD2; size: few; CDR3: CASSEWTSENPEQFF; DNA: TGTGCCAGCAGTGAGTGGACTAGCGAGAATCCTGAGCAGTTCTTC
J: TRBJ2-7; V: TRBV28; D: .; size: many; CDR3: CASSSGWTYEQYF; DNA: TGTGCCAGCAGTTCAGGGTGGACCTACGAGCAGTACTTC
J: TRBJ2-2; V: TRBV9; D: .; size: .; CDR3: CASSVGSANTGELFF; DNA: TGTGCCAGCAGCGTAGGGAGTGCTAACACCGGGGAGCTGTTTTTT